These 24 T cell receptor beta chains originate from one sample sequenced in a study of blood T cells in healthy people across ages. PCR was performed a second time for about 7 to 11 cycles using a sample-barcoded 5' primer and a J-beta primer mix. Each CDR3 protein gets one entry after TCRdb re-called the 5' RACE reads with MiXCR. Of hundreds of thousands of distinct CDR3 sequences in the sample, about half are singletons; the top ten hold roughly 18%. The source material was blood. These receptor sequences come from a man at least 80 years old in good health.

This clonotype was counted a few times. The rearrangement uses TRBV28 and TRBJ2-3; 10 positions agree with TRBD2. The CDR3 runs 16 residues. The germline V gene encodes CDR1 MDHEN and CDR2 SYDVKM. V gave up 5 bases and J gave up 2 bases; unmatched junction bases: 7. CDR3 sequence (DNA): TGTGCCAGCAGTACCATAGCGGGAGGTCCCACAGATACGCAGTATTTT. Translation: CASSTIAGGPTDTQYF. Using reference TRBV28 and TRBJ2-3 for the parts outside the CDR3, the full variable domain is DVKVTQSSRYLVKRTGEKVFLECVQDMDHENMFWYRQDPGLGLRLIYFSYDVKMKEKGDIPEGYSVSREKKERFSLILESASTNQTSMYLCASSTIAGGPTDTQYFGPGTRLTVL.

The chain combines TRBV7-9 with TRBJ2-4; 9 bases are shared with TRBD1. The J call is in doubt because the DNA end fits TRBJ2-7 better. Germline CDR1 is SEHNR and CDR2 is FQNEAQ (reference sequence). The CDR3 extends over 16 amino acids. CDR3 residues: CASSLQSGTGMSEQYF. CDR3 coding DNA: TGTGCCAGCAGCTTACAATCCGGGACAGGGATGTCCGAGCAGTACTTC.

The chain combines TRBV3-1 with TRBJ2-1, with D uncertain. CDR1 is LGHDT, CDR2 YNNKEL, per germline (reference sequence). There are 14 residues in the CDR3. V lost 4 bases to trimming and J lost 5 bases, with 12 bases between them. CDR3 amino acids: CASSRVGPDNEQFF. DNA for the CDR3: TGTGCCAGCAGCCGCGTTGGACCCGACAATGAGCAGTTCTTC.

The rearrangement uses TRBV12-3 or TRBV12-4 and TRBJ2-5; 7 bases match TRBD1. This CDR3 is 13 amino acids long. Losses at the gene ends were 7 bases for V and 9 bases for J; bases not matched to a gene: 11. The CDR3 is CASTVTGLMAQYF. The DNA of the CDR3 is TGTGCCAGCACCGTGACAGGGCTCATGGCCCAGTACTTC.

This chain links TRBV28 with TRBJ2-1, with 7 positions matching TRBD1. This CDR3 is 13 amino acids long. J gave up 9 bases and V 3 bases, and 5 bases lay outside the gene matches. The germline gives CDR1 MDHEN, CDR2 SYDVKM. The CDR3 sequence: CASSLGTDREQFF. The CDR3 bases are TGTGCCAGCAGTTTGGGGACAGACCGTGAGCAGTTCTTC.

V and J are TRBV12-3 or TRBV12-4 and TRBJ1-6; no clear D. The CDR3 runs 16 residues. Trimming took off 5 bases at V and 5 bases at J, with 16 bases between the two ends. CDR3 DNA: TGTGCCAGCAGTCCAGCCCGGACGGTGGATAATTCACCCCTCCACTTT. As protein: CASSPARTVDNSPLHF.

This clonotype was detected a few times. The rearrangement uses TRBV29-1 and TRBJ2-5; tentatively, D is TRBD1 (6 bases). The germline V and J ends were trimmed by 6 bases and 1 base, with 15 bases remaining between them. The germline CDR1 and CDR2 sequences are SQVTM and ANQGSEA. This CDR3 has 14 residues. As DNA, the CDR3 is TGCAGCGTCGAAAACACAGGGACCCAAGAGACCCAGTACTTC. Translated, it gives CSVENTGTQETQYF.

Note on this clonotype: At one of its ends the junction is not consistent with the germline gene, which may arise from a read error. The rearrangement uses TRBV27 and TRBJ1-2; no clear D. Germline CDR1 reads MNHEY; CDR2 reads SMNVEV (reference sequence). The CDR3 spans 14 residues. CDR3 nucleotide sequence: TGTGCCGGCAGGCTTACGGGCCCCTCCTATGGCTACACCTTC. Translating it yields CAGRLTGPSYGYTF.

This clonotype was seen a few times. The chain employs TRBV11-3 and TRBJ2-7; 10 bases are shared with TRBD2. The CDR3 sequence is 15 residues long. J lost 6 bases, V lost 4 bases, and 9 bases had no gene match. CDR1 and CDR2 (germline): SGHNT, YENEEA. CDR3 amino acids: CASSSGLAGDFEQYF. CDR3 bases: TGTGCCAGCAGCTCTGGGCTAGCGGGAGACTTCGAGCAGTACTTC. Full variable domain (rest looked up from reference TRBV11-3 and TRBJ2-7): EAGVVQSPRYKIIEKKQPVAFWCNPISGHNTLYWYLQNLGQGPELLIRYENEEAVDDSQLPKDRFSAERLKGVDSTLKIQPAELGDSAVYLCASSSGLAGDFEQYFGPGTRLTVT.

Turning to this clonotype: A clone one base away is much larger, so this may be a read error. Lacking the conserved final phenylalanine or tryptophan, this CDR3 likely reflects a read error. This chain connects TRBV6-2 or TRBV6-3 to TRBJ2-7; 8 bases map to TRBD2. CDR1 is MNHEY and CDR2 is SVGEGT in the germline V gene. Trimming took 4 bases from V and 2 from J; bases not matched to a gene: 4. CDR3 length: 14 residues. The CDR3 DNA reads as TGTGCCAGCAGTTCCGGCGGGAGGACCTACGAGCAGTACTTG. Its translation: CASSSGGRTYEQYL.

This chain joins TRBV6-1 and TRBJ2-1; 9 nucleotides agree with TRBD2. CDR3 size: 15 residues. Germline trimming cut 6 bases from V and 3 bases from J; bases unmatched to any gene: 6. Looked up from germline, CDR1 is MNHNS and CDR2 is SASEGT. This CDR3 reads CASRRLAELYNEQFF. The CDR3 nucleotides read TGTGCCAGCAGGAGACTAGCGGAGCTCTACAATGAGCAGTTCTTC.

This clonotype was observed a few times. This chain connects TRBV6-2 or TRBV6-3 to TRBJ2-3; D is perhaps TRBD1 (6 bases). The CDR3 loop spans 14 amino acids. Germline CDR1 is MNHEY and CDR2 is SVGEGT. Trimming removed 8 bases at V and 0 bases at J, with 12 bases between. The CDR3 DNA reads TGTGCCAGCCTCAGGGGAATTAGCACAGATACGCAGTATTTT. Translating it yields CASLRGISTDTQYF.

This clonotype was seen a handful of times. The chain combines TRBV30 with TRBJ2-1; D is unclear. Germline lookup yields CDR1 GTSNPN and CDR2 SVGIG (reference sequence). The V and J ends lost 1 base and 0 bases respectively, with 4 bases between them. The CDR3 extends over 13 amino acids. CDR3: CAWSAHSYNEQFF. DNA of the CDR3: TGTGCCTGGAGTGCCCACTCCTACAATGAGCAGTTCTTC. Drawing the rest from reference TRBV30 and TRBJ2-1, the complete variable domain is SQTIHQWPATLVQPVGSPLSLECTVEGTSNPNLYWYRQAAGRGLQLLFYSVGIGQISSEVPQNLSASRPQDRQFILSSKKLLLSDSGFYLCAWSAHSYNEQFFGPGTRLTVL.

This chain connects TRBV20-1 to TRBJ2-6; no reliable D call. V shed 5 bases and J shed 0 bases, with 14 bases lying between them. CDR1 is DFQATT, CDR2 SNEGSKA, per germline (reference sequence). The CDR3 consists of 16 residues. CDR3: CSAYQDGFSGANVLTF. DNA for the CDR3: TGCAGTGCTTACCAAGACGGTTTCTCTGGGGCCAACGTCCTGACTTTC.

The rearrangement joins TRBV28 to TRBJ2-3; 13 bases map to TRBD2. From germline, CDR1 is MDHEN and CDR2 SYDVKM. CDR3 length: 15 residues. V trimming: 4 bases; J trimming: 6 bases; junction bases outside the gene matches: 4. CDR3 DNA: TGTGCCAGCAGTTCTACTAGCGGGAGGGGGGATACGCAGTATTTT. Amino acid sequence: CASSSTSGRGDTQYF. Full variable domain (outside the CDR3, taken from reference TRBV28 and TRBJ2-3): DVKVTQSSRYLVKRTGEKVFLECVQDMDHENMFWYRQDPGLGLRLIYFSYDVKMKEKGDIPEGYSVSREKKERFSLILESASTNQTSMYLCASSSTSGRGDTQYFGPGTRLTVL.

The rearrangement links TRBV4-3 to TRBJ2-5; 9 nucleotides agree with TRBD1. From germline, CDR1 is LGHNA and CDR2 YSLEER. The V segment lost 6 bases and the J segment 4 bases; nucleotides outside the gene matches: 9. This CDR3 has 15 amino acids. The CDR3 nucleotides read TGCGCCAGCAGACAATCACAGGGGGCGTCAGAGACCCAGTACTTC. It is translated as CASRQSQGASETQYF.

A few counts support this clonotype. The rearrangement joins TRBV29-1 to TRBJ2-2; 12 bases fit TRBD1. Germline V CDR1 and CDR2: SQVTM, ANQGSEA. With V trimmed by 5 bases and J by 4 bases, 2 bases remained unmatched. This CDR3 has 14 residues. The CDR3 bases are TGCAGCGTTCCGGGACAGGGGGCCACCGGGGAGCTGTTTTTT. It codes for CSVPGQGATGELFF.

This rearrangement joins TRBV9 to TRBJ2-1, with 7 nucleotides matching TRBD2. The DNA end is more similar to TRBJ2-7, so the J call may be wrong. The CDR3 consists of 15 residues. CDR1 SGDLS and CDR2 YYNGEE come from the germline V gene. The CDR3 sequence is CASSSGSGLYNEQYF. CDR3 coding DNA: TGTGCCAGCAGCTCTGGTAGCGGGCTCTACAATGAGCAGTACTTC.

This clonotype turned up a few times. CDR3 amino acids: CSARIPSGGTDTQYF. The CDR3 coding sequence is TGCAGTGCTAGAATCCCTAGCGGGGGGACAGATACGCAGTATTTT. The V call is TRBV20-1, the J call TRBJ2-3, with 11 nucleotides matching TRBD2. CDR3 length: 15 residues. V trimming: 2 bases; J trimming: 3 bases; junction bases outside the gene matches: 4. Germline loops: CDR1 DFQATT, CDR2 SNEGSKA (reference sequence).

The chain recombines TRBV20-1 with TRBJ2-3; a weak D match, TRBD1 (6 bases). Germline lookup yields CDR1 DFQATT and CDR2 SNEGSKA (reference sequence). The germline V and J ends were trimmed by 6 bases and 2 bases, with 21 bases remaining between them. This CDR3 has 16 amino acids. CDR3 DNA: TGCAGTGCCTCCCTCCGGGACACAAGAACCACAGATACGCAGTATTTT. This gives the protein CSASLRDTRTTDTQYF.

This clonotype was observed a few times. The chain employs TRBV7-2 and TRBJ2-3, with D possibly TRBD2 on 6 matching bases. Trimming removed 5 bases from V and 0 bases from J, with 15 bases in between. This CDR3 spans 16 amino acids. Germline-derived CDR1 and CDR2 are SGHTA and FQGNSA. CDR3 sequence: CASSTSGTFSTDTQYF. DNA of the CDR3: TGTGCCAGCAGCACGTCCGGGACTTTTAGCACAGATACGCAGTATTTT.

V and J are TRBV27 and TRBJ2-1; D tentatively fits TRBD1 or TRBD2 (5 bases each). The germline V and J ends were trimmed by 4 bases and 4 bases, with 11 bases remaining between them. The CDR3 runs 14 residues. Germline lookup yields CDR1 MNHEY and CDR2 SMNVEV (reference sequence). The CDR3 protein is CASSWDVGYNEQFF. As DNA, the CDR3 is TGTGCCAGCAGTTGGGACGTGGGATACAATGAGCAGTTCTTC.

This clonotype was recorded many times. V is TRBV7-2 and J is TRBJ2-7; weak D call: TRBD2 (5 bases). Germline CDR1 and CDR2: SGHTA and FQGNSA. Trimming pared 4 bases from V and 1 base from J, leaving 20 bases between. CDR3 length equals 17 residues. The DNA for the CDR3 is TGTGCCAGCAGCTCCTCGCCAGCAGGAGTAGCGTCCTACGAGCAGTACTTC. Translated: CASSSSPAGVASYEQYF.

V gene TRBV7-2 combines with J gene TRBJ2-1; 16 bases fit TRBD2. CDR1 is SGHTA, CDR2 FQGNSA, per germline. Losses at the gene ends were 5 bases for V and 8 bases for J; bases not matched to a gene: 9. The CDR3 is 17 amino acids. CDR3 in DNA: TGTGCCAGCAGCGAGGGACTAGCGGGAGGGAAAATCGATGAGCAGTTCTTC. Protein product: CASSEGLAGGKIDEQFF.